A selection of T cell receptor beta chains follows, all from one sample in a study of T cell responses to AZD1222 COVID-19 vaccine. Here immunoSEQ multiplex PCR was the method, and the copy in TCRdb shows in-frame clones only, minus some. The table shows some 99,000 clones, with 70% to 85% occurring only once. The source material was peripheral blood, sampled 28 days after the second AZD1222 dose. Source of these receptors: an adult who received the AZD1222 COVID-19 vaccine. Both conserved end residues are part of each CDR3. Each record gives: J gene, D gene, V gene, clone size, CDR3 protein, CDR3 DNA. The D gene is left open where the match is weak. Size tells how often a clone was seen (once, few, many) or the class of an expanded clone, and some rows leave it out.

J gene: TRBJ2-3
D gene: NA
V gene: TRBV18
clone size: once
CDR3 protein: CASSPVDTQYF
CDR3 DNA: TGTGCCAGCTCACCAGTCGATACGCAGTATTTT

J gene: TRBJ1-1
D gene: NA
V gene: TRBV29-1
clone size: NA
CDR3 protein: CSVVRQVEAFF
CDR3 DNA: TGCAGCGTTGTAAGACAGGTTGAAGCTTTCTTT

J gene: TRBJ1-1
D gene: NA
V gene: TRBV14
clone size: NA
CDR3 protein: CASSPWNTEAFF
CDR3 DNA: TGTGCCAGCAGCCCGTGGAACACTGAAGCTTTCTTT

J gene: TRBJ2-5
D gene: NA
V gene: TRBV7-2
clone size: NA
CDR3 protein: CASSFSVEPRETQYF
CDR3 DNA: TGTGCCAGCAGCTTCTCTGTGGAGCCTAGGGAGACCCAGTACTTC

J gene: TRBJ1-4
D gene: TRBD1
V gene: TRBV6-5
clone size: few
CDR3 protein: CASQTGTANEKLFF
CDR3 DNA: TGTGCCAGCCAAACCGGGACAGCTAATGAAAAACTGTTTTTT

J gene: TRBJ2-3
D gene: NA
V gene: TRBV7-2
clone size: NA
CDR3 protein: CASSLSGFTDTQYF
CDR3 DNA: TGTGCCAGCAGCTTGAGCGGGTTCACAGATACGCAGTATTTT

J gene: TRBJ1-2
D gene: NA
V gene: TRBV6-5
clone size: NA
CDR3 protein: CASRIKASDGYTF
CDR3 DNA: TGTGCCAGCAGGATCAAAGCGTCCGATGGCTACACCTTC

J gene: TRBJ1-2
D gene: TRBD1
V gene: TRBV7-9
clone size: NA
CDR3 protein: CASSLDRGVPYGYTF
CDR3 DNA: TGTGCCAGCAGCTTAGACAGGGGGGTTCCCTATGGCTACACCTTC

J gene: TRBJ2-7
D gene: NA
V gene: TRBV12-3/TRBV12-4
clone size: NA
CDR3 protein: CASTGGSYEQYF
CDR3 DNA: TGTGCCAGCACCGGCGGATCCTACGAGCAGTACTTC

J gene: TRBJ2-7
D gene: NA
V gene: TRBV11-2
clone size: NA
CDR3 protein: CASSLRPSSTVDYEQYF
CDR3 DNA: TGTGCCAGCAGCTTAAGGCCCTCCAGCACTGTCGACTACGAGCAGTACTTC

J gene: TRBJ1-2
D gene: NA
V gene: TRBV29-1
clone size: NA
CDR3 protein: CSVVSGNYGYTF
CDR3 DNA: TGCAGCGTTGTTTCCGGCAACTATGGCTACACCTTC

J gene: TRBJ1-4
D gene: TRBD1
V gene: TRBV25-1
clone size: NA
CDR3 protein: CASSGTGGGEKLFF
CDR3 DNA: TGTGCCAGCAGTGGGACAGGGGGTGGCGAAAAACTGTTTTTT

J gene: TRBJ2-1
D gene: NA
V gene: TRBV10-3
clone size: NA
CDR3 protein: CATTQVSSYNEQFF
CDR3 DNA: TGTGCCACCACACAGGTCAGCTCCTACAATGAGCAGTTCTTC

J gene: TRBJ1-1
D gene: TRBD1
V gene: TRBV2
clone size: NA
CDR3 protein: CASSEVGTGGAFF
CDR3 DNA: TGTGCCAGCAGTGAAGTTGGGACAGGGGGAGCTTTCTTT

J gene: TRBJ1-1
D gene: TRBD1
V gene: TRBV6-1
clone size: few
CDR3 protein: CASSEDGTGFRAFF
CDR3 DNA: TGTGCCAGCAGTGAAGATGGGACAGGGTTCCGAGCTTTCTTT

J gene: TRBJ2-7
D gene: TRBD1
V gene: TRBV27
clone size: NA
CDR3 protein: CASRATPITGGRGYEQYF
CDR3 DNA: TGTGCCAGCAGGGCGACCCCGATTACAGGGGGACGGGGATACGAGCAGTACTTC

J gene: TRBJ2-1
D gene: NA
V gene: TRBV3-1/TRBV3-2
clone size: NA
CDR3 protein: CATQKTRAGYEQFF
CDR3 DNA: TGTGCCACCCAGAAGACGAGGGCAGGATACGAGCAGTTCTTC

J gene: TRBJ1-2
D gene: TRBD1
V gene: TRBV7-3
clone size: NA
CDR3 protein: CASSPTGTGDYGYTF
CDR3 DNA: TGTGCCAGCAGCCCCACCGGGACAGGGGACTATGGCTACACCTTC

J gene: TRBJ1-1
D gene: NA
V gene: TRBV24-1
clone size: NA
CDR3 protein: CATSDKQTGNAFF
CDR3 DNA: TGTGCCACCAGTGATAAACAGACAGGTAACGCTTTCTTT

J gene: TRBJ1-1
D gene: NA
V gene: TRBV6-5
clone size: NA
CDR3 protein: CASSYGGLRTEAFF
CDR3 DNA: TGTGCCAGCAGTTACGGAGGTCTAAGGACTGAAGCTTTCTTT

J gene: TRBJ2-2
D gene: NA
V gene: TRBV19
clone size: NA
CDR3 protein: CASSISGDAGELFF
CDR3 DNA: TGTGCCAGTAGTATCTCGGGGGATGCCGGGGAGCTGTTTTTT

J gene: TRBJ2-3
D gene: TRBD2
V gene: TRBV4-2
clone size: NA
CDR3 protein: CASSQGGVSTDTQYF
CDR3 DNA: TGTGCCAGCAGCCAGGGAGGGGTAAGCACAGATACGCAGTATTTT

J gene: TRBJ2-3
D gene: TRBD2
V gene: TRBV24-1
clone size: NA
CDR3 protein: CATSDSLAGKDTQYF
CDR3 DNA: TGTGCCACCAGTGATTCCCTAGCGGGAAAAGATACGCAGTATTTT

J gene: TRBJ2-7
D gene: TRBD1
V gene: TRBV5-1
clone size: NA
CDR3 protein: CASSRDRDYEQYF
CDR3 DNA: TGCGCCAGCAGCCGGGACAGGGACTACGAGCAGTACTTC

J gene: TRBJ1-1
D gene: NA
V gene: TRBV11-2
clone size: NA
CDR3 protein: CASSLGLGNTEAFF
CDR3 DNA: TGTGCCAGCAGCTTAGGACTCGGGAACACTGAAGCTTTCTTT

J gene: TRBJ2-5
D gene: NA
V gene: TRBV5-4
clone size: NA
CDR3 protein: CASSFGPESEGKETQYF
CDR3 DNA: TGTGCCAGCAGCTTCGGACCCGAATCGGAGGGGAAAGAGACCCAGTACTTC

J gene: TRBJ2-1
D gene: TRBD2
V gene: TRBV3-1/TRBV3-2
clone size: NA
CDR3 protein: CASSPTASGSNNEQFF
CDR3 DNA: TGTGCCAGCAGCCCCACCGCTAGCGGGAGTAACAATGAGCAGTTCTTC

J gene: TRBJ1-2
D gene: NA
V gene: TRBV6-5
clone size: NA
CDR3 protein: CASSPDSWNYGYTF
CDR3 DNA: TGTGCCAGCAGTCCTGACAGTTGGAACTATGGCTACACCTTC

J gene: TRBJ2-2
D gene: NA
V gene: TRBV10-3
clone size: NA
CDR3 protein: CAISGRERATGELFF
CDR3 DNA: TGTGCCATCAGTGGAAGAGAGAGGGCCACCGGGGAGCTGTTTTTT

J gene: TRBJ1-1
D gene: NA
V gene: TRBV19
clone size: few
CDR3 protein: CASSTRGTVRNTEAFF
CDR3 DNA: TGTGCCAGTAGTACTAGGGGGACGGTAAGGAACACTGAAGCTTTCTTT

J gene: TRBJ2-3
D gene: NA
V gene: TRBV7-9
clone size: NA
CDR3 protein: CASSFLGTDTQYF
CDR3 DNA: TGTGCCAGCAGCTTCCTTGGCACAGATACGCAGTATTTT

J gene: TRBJ1-4
D gene: NA
V gene: TRBV6-1
clone size: NA
CDR3 protein: CASSGTVGGTNEKLFF
CDR3 DNA: TGTGCCAGCAGTGGGACTGTTGGGGGTACTAATGAAAAACTGTTTTTT

J gene: TRBJ1-1
D gene: NA
V gene: TRBV11-3
clone size: NA
CDR3 protein: CASSYGNTEAFF
CDR3 DNA: TGTGCCAGCAGCTATGGGAACACTGAAGCTTTCTTT

J gene: TRBJ2-1
D gene: TRBD2
V gene: TRBV5-4
clone size: once
CDR3 protein: CASSLAGLARASGEQFF
CDR3 DNA: TGTGCCAGCAGCTTGGCGGGACTAGCTAGGGCAAGTGGTGAGCAGTTCTTC

J gene: TRBJ1-1
D gene: NA
V gene: TRBV7-2
clone size: NA
CDR3 protein: CASSLVRGPAFF
CDR3 DNA: TGTGCCAGCAGCTTAGTACGGGGGCCGGCTTTCTTT